The clone carrying this T cell receptor beta chain has ten or more counts. Using its own MiXCR run on the 5' RACE reads, TCRdb lists one record per CDR3 protein. The table shows 200,000 to 250,000 distinct CDR3 sequences, with roughly a tenth occurring only once. The sample belongs to a study of CD8 T cells in ankylosing spondylitis. This CDR3 has 13 amino acids. Trimming took off 4 bases at V and 12 bases at J, with 16 bases between the two ends. Germline V CDR1 and CDR2: SGHTA, FQGNSA. The chain combines TRBV7-2 with TRBJ1-5; D is unresolved. This receptor was taken from a male donor with ankylosing spondylitis or in good health (not recorded which). Sequencing used blood, either unsorted or a sorted T cell fraction (not recorded which). In nucleotides, the CDR3 is TGTGCCAGCAGCTCAAAACCCGGGCGGCTCCAGCATTTT. Translating it yields CASSSKPGRLQHF.